This T cell receptor (beta chain) is drawn from a study of identical twins. Study-level points and caveats: Rather than following the same donors, the conclusions depended on cross-sectional statistical analysis.

This clonotype has ten or more counts. Antigen specificity is unknown. From the 5' RACE reads, TCRdb called clonotypes with MiXCR, one entry per CDR3 protein. The repertoire includes about 700,000 distinct CDR3 sequences, around 5.7% of them detected once, and 1.5% to 2% sits in the top ten. The specimen sequenced was naive T cells sorted from blood. The source of this sequence is a man aged 18 to 30 in good health.

The CDR3 loop reads CASSQDRSSAYEQYF. CDR3 DNA sequence: TGTGCCAGCAGTCAGGACAGGAGCTCGGCCTACGAGCAGTACTTC. The chain is built from TRBV12-3 or TRBV12-4 and TRBJ2-7, with 7 bases aligning to TRBD1. The CDR3 totals 15 residues. The trim removed 5 bases at V and 2 bases at J, leaving 9 bases unmatched.